This T cell receptor (beta chain) was identified in a study of blood T cell repertoires in COVID-19. The wider study: Acute-phase and convalescent COVID-19 samples originated in the United States, Italy and Spain.

Trimming pared 2 bases from V and 6 bases from J, leaving 9 bases between. This CDR3 has 13 amino acids. CDR1 and CDR2 from the germline V gene are SGHNT and YYREEE (reference sequence). In the original workflow: Researchers report that nucleated cell counts were estimated from reference gene primer amplification. Assay used: immunoSEQ multiplex PCR; TCRdb lists only in-frame clones, some missing. V, J and clone size are those of that table, while D and trimming were read from the DNA. The sample yields fewer than 300,000 clones, approximately 85% seen once. Adults between about 18 and 95 years of age took part from fewer than 30 US areas. Participants were placed into cohorts based on the clinical history they reported.

This receptor was taken from a woman aged 30 to 39 who had recovered from COVID-19. Sequencing was performed on PBMCs or T cells enriched from blood (not recorded which). The chain joins TRBV5-4 to TRBJ1-3, with a possible D match to TRBD1 (5 bases). The DNA for the CDR3 is TGTGCCAGCAGCTTCCAGGGCGAAAACACCATATATTTT. Translated, it gives CASSFQGENTIYF.